Shown below are 25 T cell receptor beta chains from a single sample sequenced in a study of blood T cell repertoires in COVID-19. Generated by immunoSEQ multiplex PCR, the TCRdb table keeps only in-frame clones and is missing some. The sample comprises about 160,000 clones, approximately 79% of which are singletons, and around 8.1% rests with the top ten. The material sequenced was peripheral blood. All receptors derive from a woman in her fifties or sixties with COVID-19, enrolled during active disease.

The chain recombines TRBV19 with TRBJ1-2, with TRBD1 as a possible D gene (6 bases). Deletions cut 5 bases from V and 8 bases from J, with 15 bases between. The CDR3 sequence is 13 residues long. Per germline, CDR1 LNHDA and CDR2 SQIVND (reference sequence). The CDR3 reads CASSAKQGSGYTF. CDR3 sequence (DNA): TGTGCCAGTAGTGCGAAACAGGGTTCCGGCTACACCTTC.

The sample holds one count of this clone. The rearrangement joins TRBV7-3 to TRBJ1-6; no firm D call. Per the germline V gene, CDR1 is SGHTA and CDR2 is FQGTGA. Trimming stripped 4 bases from V and 0 bases from J, with 4 bases between. The CDR3 is 14 amino acids. The CDR3 DNA follows: TGTGCCAGCAGCTCCAACTCCTATAATTCACCCCTCCACTTT. Translated: CASSSNSYNSPLHF.

Only one count was recorded for this clone. The chain links TRBV5-1 to TRBJ2-1; 13 bases agree with TRBD2. The CDR3 totals 17 residues. The germline CDR1 and CDR2 sequences are SGHRS and YFSETQ. V shed 4 bases and J 1 base; nucleotides not matched to a gene: 5. The CDR3 DNA sequence: TGCGCCAGCAGCCCCGGACTAGCGGGAGAATCCTACAATGAGCAGTTCTTC. Protein: CASSPGLAGESYNEQFF.

There are many counts of this clone. The chain links TRBV4-2 to TRBJ2-1; 9 positions match TRBD2. The CDR3 spans 15 residues. J lost 6 bases, V lost 4 bases, and 7 bases had no gene match. Germline CDR1 LGHNA, CDR2 YNFKEQ. CDR3 nucleotide sequence: TGTGCCAGCAGCCGCGGGGGGGCTGATGGCAATGAGCAGTTCTTC. Protein product: CASSRGGADGNEQFF.

This rearrangement joins TRBV28 to TRBJ2-3; D is unresolved. This CDR3 is 12 amino acids long. Germline lookup yields CDR1 MDHEN and CDR2 SYDVKM. The ends were cut back, 6 bases at V and 5 bases at J, with 9 bases in the middle. In DNA, the CDR3 is TGTGCCAGCAGACGGCCGGGAGATACGCAGTATTTT. Translating it yields CASRRPGDTQYF.

The rearrangement links TRBV29-1 to TRBJ1-1, with D possibly TRBD1 on 5 matching bases. Germline CDR1 is SQVTM and CDR2 is ANQGSEA. CDR3 length: 13 amino acids. Between the trimmed V and J ends, which lost 5 bases and 8 bases, there was a span of 18 bases. As DNA, the CDR3 is TGCAGCGTTCACTCAGGGCGAGCAAAGGAAGCTTTCTTT. Its translation: CSVHSGRAKEAFF.

The chain has TRBV4-2 and TRBJ1-6; 9 bases map to TRBD1. V shed 4 bases, J shed 9 bases, and the junction held 7 bases outside the gene matches. The germline CDR1 and CDR2 sequences are LGHNA and YNFKEQ. CDR3 length: 15 residues. CDR3 sequence (DNA): TGTGCCAGCAGCCTCAGGACAGGGGAAGGTTCACCCCTCCACTTT. It specifies CASSLRTGEGSPLHF.

The chain combines TRBV5-4 with TRBJ1-6; D call uncertain. Germline V gene sequence: CDR1 SGHNT, CDR2 YYREEE (reference sequence). The CDR3 totals 15 residues. Between the trimmed V and J ends, which lost 0 bases and 6 bases, there was a span of 10 bases. The CDR3 nucleotides are TGTGCCAGCAGCTTGGAGGGAGTTACTAATTCACCCCTCCACTTT. Protein: CASSLEGVTNSPLHF.

The chain links TRBV14 to TRBJ2-4; tentative D call: TRBD1 (5 bases). Deletions cut 6 bases from V and 0 bases from J, with 12 bases between. This CDR3 has 15 residues. CDR1 and CDR2 (germline): SGHDN, FVKESK. DNA of the CDR3: TGTGCCAGCAGTCAGATGACAGTAGCCAAAAACATTCAGTACTTC. Encoded protein: CASSQMTVAKNIQYF.

The genes are TRBV5-1 and TRBJ2-5; 10 bases are a match to TRBD2. The CDR3 is made up of 16 amino acids. V was pared by 6 bases and J by 2 bases, with 10 bases of the junction left unmatched. Germline V CDR1 and CDR2: SGHRS, YFSETQ. CDR3 nucleotide sequence: TGCGCCAGCACCCGGCTGCTAGCGGGAGTTCAAGAGACCCAGTACTTC. Amino acid sequence: CASTRLLAGVQETQYF.

The chain combines TRBV5-5 with TRBJ2-7; TRBD2 aligns across 10 bases. V was clipped by 3 bases and J by 6 bases; unmatched bases: 6. This CDR3 is built from 14 residues. Germline CDR1 is SGHKS and CDR2 is YYEKEE (reference sequence). DNA of the CDR3: TGTGCCAGCAGCTCCGGGACTAGCGCCGGCGAGCAGTACTTC. As protein: CASSSGTSAGEQYF.

The chain couples TRBV7-9 to TRBJ2-2; 11 bases agree with TRBD1. CDR3 length: 16 residues. The ends lost 5 bases at V and 7 bases at J; junction bases unmatched: 9. The germline CDR1 and CDR2 sequences are SEHNR and FQNEAQ (reference sequence). The CDR3 DNA sequence: TGTGCCAGCAGCCCCCCCGGGACAGGGGGGGGCGGGGAGCTGTTTTTT. It yields the protein CASSPPGTGGGGELFF.

The V call is TRBV5-8, the J call TRBJ2-5, with TRBD1 matching 10 bases. CDR3 length: 15 amino acids. Trimming at V came to 4 bases and at J to 3 bases, leaving 6 bases not matched to a gene. Germline values: CDR1 SGHTS, CDR2 YDEGEE. CDR3 loop: CASSRRDRGEETQYF. DNA of the CDR3: TGTGCCAGCAGCCGGAGGGACAGGGGCGAAGAGACCCAGTACTTC.

This chain connects TRBV28 to TRBJ2-3, with 8 bases that match TRBD1. The CDR3 loop spans 16 amino acids. CDR1 MDHEN and CDR2 SYDVKM come from the germline V gene. The V gene end was trimmed by 6 bases and the J gene end by 2 bases; junction bases not matched to a gene: 10. CDR3 nucleotides: TGTGCCAGCAGGGTGTTAGGGGACAGGATCACAGATACGCAGTATTTT. This gives the protein CASRVLGDRITDTQYF. Complete variable domain (other parts from reference TRBV28 and TRBJ2-3): DVKVTQSSRYLVKRTGEKVFLECVQDMDHENMFWYRQDPGLGLRLIYFSYDVKMKEKGDIPEGYSVSREKKERFSLILESASTNQTSMYLCASRVLGDRITDTQYFGPGTRLTVL.

This chain joins TRBV6-1 and TRBJ2-5; 7 nucleotides line up with TRBD2. The V gene's germline CDR1 is MNHNS and CDR2 SASEGT. This CDR3 is built from 14 residues. The junction had 6 bases not matched to a gene; V was cut back by 3 bases and J by 5 bases. Written as DNA, the CDR3 is TGTGCCAGCAGTGAGGGCTGGGGGGGGGAGACCCAGTACTTC. Translation gives CASSEGWGGETQYF.

The rearrangement links TRBV14 to TRBJ2-3; tentatively, D is TRBD2 (6 bases). V was shortened by 1 base and J by 9 bases, with 14 bases between the two germline ends. Germline V CDR1 and CDR2: SGHDN, FVKESK. The CDR3 length is 14 residues. The CDR3 DNA reads TGTGCCAGCAGCCAAGGACAGAGCGCGGGGACGCAGTATTTT. Translation gives CASSQGQSAGTQYF. Drawing the rest from reference TRBV14 and TRBJ2-3, the complete variable domain is EAGVTQFPSHSVIEKGQTVTLRCDPISGHDNLYWYRRVMGKEIKFLLHFVKESKQDESGMPNNRFLAERTGGTYSTLKVQPAELEDSGVYFCASSQGQSAGTQYFGPGTRLTVL.

The genes are TRBV2 and TRBJ1-1; D ambiguous. This CDR3 is 11 amino acids long. V lost 8 bases to trimming and J lost 5 bases, with 9 bases between them. Germline assignment: CDR1 SNHLY and CDR2 FYNNEI. The CDR3 loop reads CASGFGTEAFF. CDR3 bases: TGTGCCAGCGGATTCGGGACTGAAGCTTTCTTT. The variable domain in full, with the rest retrieved from reference TRBV2 and TRBJ1-1, is EPEVTQTPSHQVTQMGQEVILRCVPISNHLYFYWYRQILGQKVEFLVSFYNNEISEKSEIFDDQFSVERPDGSNFTLKIRSTKLEDSAMYFCASGFGTEAFFGQGTRLTVV.

The V and J genes are TRBV5-1 and TRBJ2-2, with D possibly being TRBD1 (6 bases). V lost 3 bases and J lost 8, with 14 bases in between. The CDR3 is 14 amino acids. The V gene's germline CDR1 is SGHRS and CDR2 YFSETQ. CDR3 residues: CASSSLGGVGELFF. The CDR3 nucleotides are TGCGCCAGCAGCTCACTAGGGGGAGTAGGGGAGCTGTTTTTT.

V gene TRBV27 combines with J gene TRBJ1-5; unclear D gene. This CDR3 comprises 15 residues. The V and J ends lost 0 bases and 1 base respectively, with 7 bases between them. The germline V gene encodes CDR1 MNHEY and CDR2 SMNVEV (reference sequence). The CDR3 loop reads CASSLSTGSNQPQHF. The CDR3 nucleotides read TGTGCCAGCAGTTTATCGACCGGGAGCAATCAGCCCCAGCATTTT.

This rearrangement joins TRBV28 to TRBJ2-6, with D tentatively TRBD2 (6 bases). CDR1 and CDR2 (germline): MDHEN, SYDVKM. Trimming took off 11 bases at V and 0 bases at J, with 8 bases between the two ends. This CDR3 is built from 13 residues. The CDR3 spells CAAGGSGANVLTF. CDR3 sequence (DNA): TGTGCCGCCGGGGGCTCTGGGGCCAACGTCCTGACTTTC.

This chain links TRBV28 with TRBJ2-1, with 7 bases identical to TRBD2. Germline CDR1 and CDR2: MDHEN and SYDVKM. V dropped 5 bases and J dropped 1; count of bases not matched to a gene: 8. This CDR3 region has 16 residues. The CDR3 spells CASSPGPGRSYNEQFF. The CDR3 DNA sequence: TGTGCCAGCAGTCCCGGTCCCGGGAGGTCCTACAATGAGCAGTTCTTC.

This chain joins TRBV7-3 and TRBJ2-3; no clear D. V was shortened by 1 base and J by 4 bases, with 12 bases between the two germline ends. The CDR3 has 15 amino acids. The germline V gene encodes CDR1 SGHTA and CDR2 FQGTGA. CDR3 nucleotides: TGTGCCAGCAGCTTAATGAGCAGCAGCGCAGATACGCAGTATTTT. This gives the protein CASSLMSSSADTQYF.

The chain joins TRBV19 to TRBJ1-5; 11 bases agree with TRBD1. V shed 6 bases and J 0 bases; nucleotides not matched to a gene: 1. Germline assignment: CDR1 LNHDA and CDR2 SQIVND (reference sequence). This CDR3 region has 15 residues. The CDR3 DNA reads TGTGCCAGTAGGGGACAGGGGGGTAGCAATCAGCCCCAGCATTTT. Residues: CASRGQGGSNQPQHF.

This clone was recorded a few times. The chain employs TRBV14 and TRBJ2-7; TRBD1 matches at 7 bases. CDR1 and CDR2 from the germline V gene are SGHDN and FVKESK. The CDR3 has 20 amino acids. Trimming took 0 bases from V and 0 from J; bases not matched to a gene: 17. The CDR3: CASSQDRGLQGNSTSYEQYF. The CDR3 DNA reads TGTGCCAGCAGCCAAGATAGAGGTTTACAGGGGAATTCGACCTCCTACGAGCAGTACTTC.

This chain links TRBV7-3 with TRBJ2-2; D might be TRBD1 (6 bases). CDR1 SGHTA and CDR2 FQGTGA come from the germline V gene. Trimming pared 5 bases from V and 4 bases from J, leaving 11 bases between. CDR3 length: 14 residues. The CDR3, as DNA: TGTGCCAGCAGCCCACAGGGTTTCACCGGGGAGCTGTTTTTT. Its protein product is CASSPQGFTGELFF.